Listed below are T cell receptor beta chains from one sample, sequenced in a study of T cell responses to AZD1222 COVID-19 vaccine. Clones were read by immunoSEQ multiplex PCR, and TCRdb kept only the in-frame ones, dropping some. Here the sample spans 100,000 to 150,000 clones, around 90% being singletons. The specimen was peripheral blood, collected on day 0 of AZD1222 vaccination. The origin of the receptors is an adult in good health. Each CDR3 is given with its conserved first and last residue. Fields, in order: D gene, V gene, J gene, clone size, CDR3 DNA, CDR3 protein. A D gene is named only where the DNA matches it firmly. Expanded clones get a size class; other rows say once, few or many, or leave the size out.

>.|TRBV11-3|TRBJ2-5|.
TGTGCCAGCAGCTTACTTCCTAATAGCCAGGAGACCCAGTACTTC
CASSLLPNSQETQYF
>.|TRBV3-1/TRBV3-2|TRBJ2-5|.
TGTGCCAGCAGCCAAGATAAGGGGACGGCTCGTGGCTGGGAGACCCAGTACTTC
CASSQDKGTARGWETQYF
>TRBD1|TRBV6-2/TRBV6-3|TRBJ1-2|.
TGTGCCAGCAGTTACTCTACAGGGGAGGATGGCTACACCTTC
CASSYSTGEDGYTF
>TRBD2|TRBV7-2|TRBJ2-1|.
TGTGCCAGCAGCTTAGCTGGGGCTAGCGGGTTTGAGCAGTTCTTC
CASSLAGASGFEQFF
>.|TRBV10-3|TRBJ2-7|.
TGTGCCATCAGTGAGTTCACCCAGGTCTACGAGCAGTACTTC
CAISEFTQVYEQYF
>.|TRBV30|TRBJ1-2|.
TGTGCCTGGAGTGACGACGTGGGGAACTATGGCTACACCTTC
CAWSDDVGNYGYTF
>.|TRBV3-1/TRBV3-2|TRBJ1-2|.
TGTGCCAGCAGCCAAGAGGGTGGGAACGGCTACACCTTC
CASSQEGGNGYTF
>.|TRBV6-5|TRBJ1-2|.
TGTGCCAGCAGTTCCAGAACTAACTATGGCTACACCTTC
CASSSRTNYGYTF
>.|TRBV18|TRBJ1-3|.
TGTGCCAGCTCACCAGAATACTTCCACACCATATATTTT
CASSPEYFHTIYF
>.|TRBV7-9|TRBJ2-7|.
TGTGCCAGCAGCCGATTAACAGGGTTCGAGCAGTACTTC
CASSRLTGFEQYF
>.|TRBV30|TRBJ1-5|.
TGTGCCTGGAGTGTTTCAGGCCTTCCCCAGCATTTT
CAWSVSGLPQHF
>TRBD2|TRBV6-2/TRBV6-3|TRBJ2-1|once
TGTGCCAGCAGTTTTCTAGCGGGGGGAGGCAATGAGCAGTTCTTC
CASSFLAGGGNEQFF
>.|TRBV5-4|TRBJ2-7|few
TGTGCCAGCAGCTTGTCGTTCGGCGGGGTCTCCTACGAGCAGTACTTC
CASSLSFGGVSYEQYF
>.|TRBV16|TRBJ1-2|.
TGTGCCAGCAGCCTTTCGTCTTCGAACTATGGCTACACCTTC
CASSLSSSNYGYTF
>.|TRBV6-5|TRBJ1-5|.
TGTGCCAGCAGTTACCGACCGGGGGCGAGCAATCAGCCCCAGCATTTT
CASSYRPGASNQPQHF
>.|TRBV6-5|TRBJ2-1|.
TGTGCCGGACGGACGGACTCCTACAATGAGCAGTTCTTC
CAGRTDSYNEQFF
>TRBD2|TRBV7-9|TRBJ2-1|.
TGTGCCAGCAGCAACGCCGGGACTAGATACAATGAGCAGTTCTTC
CASSNAGTRYNEQFF
>.|TRBV3-1/TRBV3-2|TRBJ1-1|.
TGTGCCAGCAGCTATGGATACCGGGACATCCTTTCCGGGGAAGCTTTCTTT
CASSYGYRDILSGEAFF
>.|TRBV5-6|TRBJ2-5|.
TGTGCCAGCAGCTTAAGATTGGGGTACCAAGAGACCCAGTACTTC
CASSLRLGYQETQYF
>TRBD1|TRBV6-5|TRBJ1-1|.
TGTGCCAGCAACCACAGGGGAAACACTGAAGCTTTCTTT
CASNHRGNTEAFF
>.|TRBV6-5|TRBJ2-3|.
TGTGCCAGCAGGGAGACGGCGGGACTCACAGATACGCAGTATTTT
CASRETAGLTDTQYF
>TRBD1|TRBV9|TRBJ2-1|.
TGTGCCAGCAGCGTAGAGGGGGCAGGGGCGTACAATGAGCAGTTCTTC
CASSVEGAGAYNEQFF
>.|TRBV7-9|TRBJ1-4|.
TGTGCCAGCAGCTTAGAAAGGCAGGGAGGCGAAAAACTGTTTTTT
CASSLERQGGEKLFF
>TRBD1|TRBV7-9|TRBJ2-3|.
TGTGCCAGCAGCTTCAGACAGGGAGCGGATACGCAGTATTTT
CASSFRQGADTQYF
>.|TRBV30|TRBJ2-1|.
TGTGCCTGGAGTCGCAGGTGGAACAATGAGCAGTTCTTC
CAWSRRWNNEQFF
>.|TRBV21-1|TRBJ1-6|.
TGTGCCAGCAGCATTACCCTGAGCTCCTATAATTCACCCCTCCACTTT
CASSITLSSYNSPLHF
>.|TRBV9|TRBJ2-1|.
TGTGCCAGCAGCGTCGACAACCTCTACAATGAGCAGTTCTTC
CASSVDNLYNEQFF
>TRBD1|TRBV29-1|TRBJ2-3|.
TGCAGCGTTGGGGGGACAGGGGCGGATACGCAGTATTTT
CSVGGTGADTQYF
>TRBD2|TRBV6-5|TRBJ2-1|.
TGTGCCAGCAGTACCCCGGGACTAGCGGGGGGAGAGCAGTTCTTC
CASSTPGLAGGEQFF
>.|TRBV20-1|TRBJ2-3|.
TGCAGTGCCGGACGTACAGATACGCAGTATTTT
CSAGRTDTQYF
>.|TRBV10-3|TRBJ2-3|.
TGTGCCATCAGTGAAAGACAGACCACAGATACGCAGTATTTT
CAISERQTTDTQYF
>.|TRBV6-5|TRBJ2-1|.
TGTGCCAGCAGTTACTTGAGCTCCTACAATGAGCAGTTCTTC
CASSYLSSYNEQFF
>TRBD2|TRBV10-3|TRBJ2-4|.
TGTGCCATCAGTGAGTCGAGGGGACTAGCGGGAGGGACAGCCAAAAACATTCAGTACTTC
CAISESRGLAGGTAKNIQYF
>.|TRBV18|TRBJ2-1|.
TGTGCCAGCTCGCAGAGCTCCTACAATGAGCAGTTCTTC
CASSQSSYNEQFF
>TRBD2|TRBV3-1/TRBV3-2|TRBJ2-5|.
TGTGCCAGCAGCTACGGGAGGGCGCAAGAGACCCAGTACTTC
CASSYGRAQETQYF
>TRBD1|TRBV7-6|TRBJ1-3|.
TGTGCCAGCAGCCCCTGGGACAGGGGAAATTCTGGAAACACCATATATTTT
CASSPWDRGNSGNTIYF
>.|TRBV18|TRBJ1-6|.
TGTGCCAGCTCACCTACGGACGGGCAGGGATATTCACCCCTCCACTTT
CASSPTDGQGYSPLHF
>TRBD1|TRBV5-4|TRBJ1-2|.
TGTGCCAGCGGCGAGGGGACAGGGGGTAACGGCTACACCTTC
CASGEGTGGNGYTF
>TRBD1|TRBV19|TRBJ1-2|.
TGTGCCAGTAGTATGGACAGGGGAGATGGCTACACCTTC
CASSMDRGDGYTF
>.|TRBV5-8|TRBJ2-7|.
TGTGCCAGCAGCCCGGGTCGCAGGGTAAGCCACGAGCAGTACTTC
CASSPGRRVSHEQYF
>TRBD2|TRBV9|TRBJ2-5|.
TGTGCCAGCAGTTCAGCGGGGGCCGGGTACCAAGAGACCCAGTACTTC
CASSSAGAGYQETQYF
>.|TRBV10-3|TRBJ2-7|.
TGTGCCATCAGTGAGGGGGGCCCCTACGAGCAGTACTTC
CAISEGGPYEQYF
>.|TRBV7-2|TRBJ2-5|.
TGTGCCAGCAGCCCCGGATGGGGGACCCAGTACTTC
CASSPGWGTQYF
>.|TRBV21-1|TRBJ1-5|.
TGTGCCAGCAGCAGGGACAGGCGCCCATCTAGCAATCAGCCCCAGCATTTT
CASSRDRRPSSNQPQHF
>.|TRBV6-4|TRBJ1-2|.
TGTGCCAGCAGTCGGGAACCGGGGGGTTATGGCTACACCTTC
CASSREPGGYGYTF
>.|TRBV2|TRBJ1-5|.
TGTGCCAGCAGTGAAAATGGAGTGGGTCAGCCCCAGCATTTT
CASSENGVGQPQHF
>.|TRBV15|TRBJ2-4|.
TGTGCCACCAGCAGAGATCGTGGAGGGAAGGGTTTCACCAAAAACATTCAGTACTTC
CATSRDRGGKGFTKNIQYF
>TRBD1|TRBV7-9|TRBJ1-1|.
TGTGCCAGCAGCTCCGTTACAGGGGATACTGAAGCTTTCTTT
CASSSVTGDTEAFF
>TRBD1|TRBV7-9|TRBJ1-3|.
TGTGCCAGCAGCTGGCCACAGGGGCCCTCTGGAAACACCATATATTTT
CASSWPQGPSGNTIYF